The present TCR beta chain was sequenced within a study of T cell repertoires in ileal Crohn's disease. Whole-study findings and limits: Clonality above 26.8% at surgery always came with endoscopic recurrence.

On this clone: Its target is unknown.

The protocol was immunoSEQ multiplex PCR, while the TCRdb copy is restricted to in-frame clones and leaves out a portion. The table includes approximately 27,000 clones, about three quarters detected once. The CDR3 sequence is 17 residues long. From germline, CDR1 is MGHRA and CDR2 YSYEKL. The junction had 18 bases not matched to a gene; V was cut back by 4 bases and J by 8 bases. The TCR was taken from an adult with Crohn's disease. The rearrangement uses TRBV4-1 and TRBJ1-2; 8 nucleotides align to TRBD1. The sample was ileal tissue. CDR3 sequence: CASSRDPNPGGSDGYTF. In DNA form, the CDR3 reads TGCGCCAGCAGCCGCGATCCTAATCCAGGGGGCTCGGACGGCTACACCTTC.